Below, one T cell receptor (beta chain) is given with its context. The protocol was immunoSEQ multiplex PCR, while the TCRdb copy is restricted to in-frame clones and leaves out a portion. The top ten hold 8% to 11% of the sample, which has 150,000 to 200,000 clones, about four fifths seen once. The data originate from a study of blood T cell repertoires in COVID-19. Background on the study: Samples taken during acute and convalescent COVID-19 were collected in the United States, Italy and Spain. Sources were T cells, B-cell-depleted T cells, or PBMCs; the material itself was cDNA or gDNA.

The germline V gene encodes CDR1 SGHDT and CDR2 YYEEEE. Trimming shortened V by 4 bases and J by 8 bases, and 21 bases separated the two germline ends. The CDR3 spans 15 residues. Material: peripheral blood. The TCR comes from a woman older than 75 with active or convalescent COVID-19. The chain links TRBV5-6 to TRBJ1-2; D is possibly TRBD1 (6 bases). In DNA form, the CDR3 reads TGTGCCAGCAGCCGCCCGGCAGGGGTGATCTTAGGCTACACCTTC. Its protein product is CASSRPAGVILGYTF.